This T cell receptor beta chain emerged from a study of cytomegalovirus exposure and HLA in healthy donors. TCRdb's copy holds only in-frame clones and misses some; the assay was immunoSEQ multiplex PCR. The profile shows hundreds of thousands of clones, about nine tenths of them singletons. Trimming took 4 bases from V and 6 from J, leaving 20 bases between them. CDR1 and CDR2 (germline): SNHLY, FYNNEI. CDR3 length: 16 amino acids. This TCR came from a woman in her late teens or twenties in good health and CMV-seronegative. Sequenced sample: PBMCs. The chain employs TRBV2 and TRBJ2-3, with D tentatively TRBD2 (5 bases). DNA for the CDR3: TGTGCCAGCAGTGCGAATGAGGGTCTAGCCTTGGATACGCAGTATTTT. Protein sequence: CASSANEGLALDTQYF.